This passage covers 2 T cell receptor beta chains from one sample sequenced in a study of beta chain features in type 1 diabetes. All of the isolated RNA was reverse transcribed, so expressed TCRB transcripts were sequenced. TCRdb's table, derived via immunoSEQ multiplex PCR, lists solely in-frame clones and lacks some. In the table there are around 340,000 clones, about 19% of which are singletons. Sequences were obtained from naive CD4+ T cells from blood. The receptors were gathered from a woman aged 18-29 years in good health.

The chain has TRBV18 and TRBJ1-2; D perhaps matches TRBD1 (6 bases). The CDR3 has 14 amino acids. Germline-derived CDR1 and CDR2 are KGHSH and LQKENI. The V end was cut by 6 bases, the J end by 6 bases, with 17 bases between. The CDR3 reads CASSPGQTEDGYTF. The CDR3 nucleotides are TGTGCCAGCTCCCCCGGACAGACCGAAGATGGCTACACCTTC.

The chain combines TRBV19 with TRBJ2-7; 7 bases line up with TRBD2. The CDR3 sequence is 15 residues long. With 1 base clipped from V and 3 bases from J, the junction kept 6 bases outside the gene matches. CDR1 is LNHDA, CDR2 SQIVND, per germline (reference sequence). The chain's CDR3 is CASSIGVGGSYEQYF. The CDR3, as DNA: TGTGCCAGTAGTATAGGCGTTGGCGGGAGCTACGAGCAGTACTTC.